These T cell receptor beta chains were read from a single sample in a study of blood T cell repertoires in COVID-19. Some clones are missing from TCRdb's copy, which holds only in-frame ones; the method was immunoSEQ multiplex PCR. The table lists 93,000 or so clones, roughly 90% of them singletons. The sequencing sample was made of peripheral blood. These receptors all come from a human donor in a cohort sampled during active COVID-19. CDR3s include the opening cysteine and the closing phenylalanine or tryptophan. The D gene is left open where the match is weak. Where a row states a size, it is once, few, many or the class of an expanded clone; other rows omit it.

>NA|TRBJ2-7|NA|TRBV27
CASSFGTAYEQYF
TGTGCCAGCAGTTTCGGTACAGCCTACGAGCAGTACTTC
>TRBD2|TRBJ2-1|NA|TRBV7-9
CASTKTSGAPNEQFF
TGTGCCAGCACAAAGACTAGCGGGGCCCCAAATGAGCAGTTCTTC
>TRBD2|TRBJ2-5|NA|TRBV13
CASSTLGLAGGRTQYF
TGTGCCAGCAGCACCCTTGGGCTAGCGGGGGGCCGGACCCAGTACTTC
>TRBD1|TRBJ2-2|NA|TRBV25-1
CASSELEDRGGTGELFF
TGTGCCAGCAGTGAATTGGAGGACAGGGGTGGCACCGGGGAGCTGTTTTTT
>TRBD1|TRBJ2-3|NA|TRBV20-1
CSASGGTGGTDTQYF
TGCAGTGCTAGTGGAGGGACAGGGGGCACAGATACGCAGTATTTT
>TRBD2|TRBJ2-7|few|TRBV4-1
CASTARLAGALSEQYF
TGCGCCAGCACCGCTCGACTAGCGGGAGCCCTCTCCGAGCAGTACTTC
>NA|TRBJ1-6|NA|TRBV3-1/TRBV3-2
CASSQAHGNSPLHF
TGTGCCAGCAGCCAAGCCCACGGGAATTCACCCCTCCACTTT
>NA|TRBJ2-1|NA|TRBV27
CASSLWLSSNEQFF
TGTGCCAGCAGTTTATGGCTGTCTAGCAATGAGCAGTTCTTC
>NA|TRBJ2-1|NA|TRBV28
CASSLRPTTGNEQFF
TGTGCCAGCAGTTTACGGCCCACCACAGGGAATGAGCAGTTCTTC
>NA|TRBJ2-7|NA|TRBV28
CASEGGVRTYEQYF
TGTGCCAGTGAAGGCGGGGTAAGGACCTACGAGCAGTACTTC
>NA|TRBJ1-6|NA|TRBV10-3
CAIREGQAKTGSPLHF
TGTGCCATCAGAGAAGGCCAAGCAAAGACAGGTTCACCCCTCCACTTT
>TRBD1|TRBJ2-7|NA|TRBV4-1
CASSQVPRGQGAYEQYF
TGCGCCAGCAGCCAAGTTCCGCGTGGACAGGGCGCCTACGAGCAGTACTTC
>NA|TRBJ2-7|NA|TRBV27
CASSSAGTIYEQYF
TGTGCCAGCAGTTCGGCCGGGACAATCTACGAGCAGTACTTC
>NA|TRBJ2-5|NA|TRBV24-1
CATSGQGGETQYF
TGTGCCACCAGTGGCCAGGGAGGAGAGACCCAGTACTTC
>TRBD1|TRBJ1-2|NA|TRBV11-2
CASTLGQGTYGYTF
TGTGCCAGCACTCTGGGACAGGGGACCTATGGCTACACCTTC
>TRBD2|TRBJ2-1|NA|TRBV29-1
CSVEIRTSGVYNEQFF
TGCAGCGTTGAAATCAGGACTAGCGGGGTATACAATGAGCAGTTCTTC
>TRBD1|TRBJ1-3|NA|TRBV6-5
CASSPGDSSGNTIYF
TGTGCCAGCAGTCCCGGGGACAGCTCTGGAAACACCATATATTTT